These T cell receptor beta chains were read from a single sample in a study of blood T cell repertoires in COVID-19. The method was immunoSEQ multiplex PCR; TCRdb's version includes in-frame clones alone and lacks a portion of them. The sample shows roughly 45,000 clones, about nine tenths of them seen only once. The sequenced sample consisted of peripheral blood. These receptors were collected from an elderly woman with COVID-19, enrolled during active disease. CDR3s include the opening cysteine and the closing phenylalanine or tryptophan. D genes are given only for firm matches. Clone size is not always given. Where it is, it says once, few, many or a class for expanded clones.

>TRBJ1-1|NA|NA|TRBV3-1/TRBV3-2
TGTGCCAGCAGCCTGAGCACTGAAGCTTTCTTT
CASSLSTEAFF
>TRBJ2-1|NA|medium-sized|TRBV7-9
TGTGCCAGCAGCTTCGGGACATACAATGAGCAGTTCTTC
CASSFGTYNEQFF
>TRBJ1-1|TRBD1|NA|TRBV2
TGTGCCAGCAGGGAGGACAGGGCCTTGAACACTGAAGCTTTCTTT
CASREDRALNTEAFF
>TRBJ1-2|NA|NA|TRBV23-1
TGCGCCAGCAGTCACCCGTATGGCTACACCTTC
CASSHPYGYTF
>TRBJ2-7|TRBD1|NA|TRBV7-9
TGTGCCAGCAGCCTCGGACAGGGTTTTTGGGAGCAGTACTTC
CASSLGQGFWEQYF
>TRBJ2-3|TRBD2|NA|TRBV7-2
TGTGCCAGCAGCTTAAATCCGGCGGGGGGGTCCTCCCGGGATACGCAGTATTTT
CASSLNPAGGSSRDTQYF
>TRBJ2-3|TRBD1|NA|TRBV27
TGTGCCAGCAGTTTATACCGGACAGGGGGCGTTGATACGCAGTATTTT
CASSLYRTGGVDTQYF
>TRBJ2-1|NA|NA|TRBV5-1
TGCGCCAGCAGCGCTCCTGACAGATTTACCTACAATGAGCAGTTCTTC
CASSAPDRFTYNEQFF
>TRBJ1-2|TRBD1|NA|TRBV11-2
TGTGCCAGCAGCGGCAGGGGGCTTCACTATGGCTACACCTTC
CASSGRGLHYGYTF
>TRBJ2-7|TRBD1|NA|TRBV10-2
TGCGCCAGCATTCTGCAACTGGGGACAGAGGCCGAGCAGTACTTC
CASILQLGTEAEQYF
>TRBJ2-7|TRBD1|NA|TRBV28
TGTGCCAGCAGTTTTATAACTATGGACAGGGGGGGCCACGAGCAGTACTTC
CASSFITMDRGGHEQYF
>TRBJ1-5|TRBD1|NA|TRBV27
TGTGCCAGCAGTTCTCTAGCCGGGACAGGGATAAATCAGCCCCAGCATTTT
CASSSLAGTGINQPQHF
>TRBJ1-6|TRBD1|NA|TRBV11-3
TGTGCCAGCAGCCTACAGGGGTATAATTCACCCCTCCACTTT
CASSLQGYNSPLHF
>TRBJ2-1|NA|NA|TRBV7-2
TGTGCCAGCAGCCCCAGGGACAGGACTAGCTCCTACAATGAGCAGTTCTTC
CASSPRDRTSSYNEQFF
>TRBJ2-7|TRBD1|NA|TRBV5-1
TGCGCCAGCAGCTGGGACAGGGTAGGTTACGAGCAGTACTTC
CASSWDRVGYEQYF
>TRBJ1-4|NA|NA|TRBV5-5
TGTGCCAGCAGCGCCGTACAGGGCCGGGATGAAAAACTGTTTTTT
CASSAVQGRDEKLFF
>TRBJ2-7|NA|NA|TRBV5-1
TGCGCCAGCAGCCCCGGGGGTAACGAGCAGTACTTC
CASSPGGNEQYF
>TRBJ2-1|TRBD2|NA|TRBV3-1/TRBV3-2
TGTGCCAGCAGCCGGACTAGCGTCTCCTACAATGAGCAGTTCTTC
CASSRTSVSYNEQFF
>TRBJ1-2|NA|NA|TRBV10-2
TGCGCCAGCAGCCGGGGGGCGGCTGGGAGTGGCTACACCTTC
CASSRGAAGSGYTF
>TRBJ2-7|TRBD1|NA|TRBV7-9
TGTGCCAGCAGCGAGACAGGGGACGAGCAGTACTTC
CASSETGDEQYF
>TRBJ1-5|NA|NA|TRBV27
TGTGCCAGCAGTTCCTGGGGGGATAGCAATCAGCCCCAGCATTTT
CASSSWGDSNQPQHF
>TRBJ1-5|TRBD1|NA|TRBV6-5
TGTGCCAGCAGCCCGATGGGACAGGGCAATCAGCCCCAGCATTTT
CASSPMGQGNQPQHF
>TRBJ2-7|TRBD1|few|TRBV11-1
TGTGCCAGCAGCTTAGACAGGGGTGGGACCTACGAGCAGTACTTC
CASSLDRGGTYEQYF
>TRBJ1-1|TRBD1|NA|TRBV18
TGTGCCAGCTCACGTCCGGGACAGGGGGGGAGAGCTTTCTTT
CASSRPGQGGRAFF
>TRBJ1-1|TRBD1|NA|TRBV24-1
TGTGCCACCAGTGATTTGGGGGACAGGGAAGGAGCTTTCTTT
CATSDLGDREGAFF
>TRBJ1-1|TRBD1|NA|TRBV4-2
TGTGCCAGCAGCCAAGGTAGAGGGGGCCTGTACACTGAAGCTTTCTTT
CASSQGRGGLYTEAFF
>TRBJ1-1|NA|NA|TRBV5-6
TGTGCCAGCAGCCAACAGGGCGGCACTGAAGCTTTCTTT
CASSQQGGTEAFF
>TRBJ1-2|TRBD1|NA|TRBV4-2
TGTGCCAGCAGCTCCGGACAGGAAGCTAACTATGGCTACACCTTC
CASSSGQEANYGYTF
>TRBJ1-2|TRBD1|NA|TRBV27
TGTGCCAGCAGTTTCCGACAGGGGGCTTTATATGGCTACACCTTC
CASSFRQGALYGYTF
>TRBJ2-7|TRBD2|NA|TRBV10-3
TGTGCCATCAGTGATTTTAGCGGGAGCTCCTACGAGCAGTACTTC
CAISDFSGSSYEQYF
>TRBJ2-3|NA|once|TRBV5-8
TGTGCCAGCCCGGTATTGGATACGCAGTATTTT
CASPVLDTQYF
>TRBJ2-7|NA|NA|TRBV11-1
TGTGCCAGCAGCTTACACGGAGGCGAGCAGTACTTC
CASSLHGGEQYF
>TRBJ1-1|NA|NA|TRBV5-1
TGCGCCAGCACATCCGGCAAGGACATGAACACTGAAGCTTTCTTT
CASTSGKDMNTEAFF
>TRBJ1-3|NA|NA|TRBV4-1
TGCGCCAGCAGCCGGGCTTACGGGGGCTCTGGAAACACCATATATTTT
CASSRAYGGSGNTIYF
>TRBJ1-3|NA|NA|TRBV5-1
TGCGCCAGCAGCTCGGCGGGATTCTCTGGAAACACCATATATTTT
CASSSAGFSGNTIYF
>TRBJ1-5|NA|NA|TRBV7-9
TGTGCCAGCAGCTTAGGGACAGCGAATCAGCCCCAGCATTTT
CASSLGTANQPQHF
>TRBJ2-1|TRBD2|NA|TRBV29-1
TGCAGCGCCTCTTTAGTCAGCGGGAGTGAGCAGTTCTTC
CSASLVSGSEQFF
>TRBJ1-6|NA|NA|TRBV5-8
TGTGCCAGCAGCTTGCTCCAGGGGCGTAATTCACCCCTCCACTTT
CASSLLQGRNSPLHF
>TRBJ2-1|TRBD2|NA|TRBV29-1
TGCAGCGTGGTAGGGACTAGCGGACACAATGAGCAGTTCTTC
CSVVGTSGHNEQFF
>TRBJ2-1|TRBD2|NA|TRBV29-1
TGCAGCGTTGTACCTTACCCAGCGGGAGTTAAGATTGGGCTCAATGAGCAGTTCTTC
CSVVPYPAGVKIGLNEQFF
>TRBJ2-2|TRBD1|NA|TRBV6-5
TGTGCCAGCCGGACAGGGGGGAACACCGGGGAGCTGTTTTTT
CASRTGGNTGELFF
>TRBJ2-7|TRBD2|NA|TRBV10-3
TGTGCCATCAGTGAGGGGCTAGCGGGGGGTACCTACGAGCAGTACTTC
CAISEGLAGGTYEQYF
>TRBJ1-2|NA|NA|TRBV28
TGTGCCAGCACCTCCGGAGGCAGGGGTCAATTCGGCTATGGCTACACCTTC
CASTSGGRGQFGYGYTF
>TRBJ2-2|TRBD2|NA|TRBV18
TGTGCCAGCTCACCACAAAAGACTAGCGGACACGGGGAGCTGTTTTTT
CASSPQKTSGHGELFF
>TRBJ1-2|NA|NA|TRBV7-9
TGTGCCAGCAGCCTCAGACAGCATGGCTACACCTTC
CASSLRQHGYTF